The next 27 T cell receptor beta chains were all read from a single sample in a study of tumor and adjacent non-tumor tissue in lung cancer. TCRbeta libraries were built with three rounds of nested PCR, modified from ARM-PCR. TCRdb fed the multiplex PCR reads into MiXCR, producing one record per CDR3 protein. The data contain more than 85,000 distinct CDR3 sequences, 60% to 80% of them singletons. RNA was extracted from bulk tissue without any cell sorting. Distant lung tissue was collected more than 3 cm away from the tumor edge. Material: distant non-tumor lung tissue. All receptors come from a man aged 25 to 45 with non-small cell lung cancer.

On this clonotype: A junction end diverges from the germline sequence, so it may reflect a read error. The chain has TRBV6-5 and TRBJ2-7, with D perhaps matching TRBD1 (5 bases). The CDR3 contains 14 residues. The germline CDR1 and CDR2 sequences are MNHEY and SVGAGI. CDR3 coding DNA: TGTGCCAGCAGTTATCGTTATAGGGGATACGAGCAATGCTTC. The encoded protein is CASSYRYRGYEQCF.

This clonotype was picked up many times. The chain links TRBV4-1 to TRBJ2-2, with 7 bases fitting TRBD1. CDR1 and CDR2 (germline): MGHRA, YSYEKL. The CDR3 loop spans 15 amino acids. Trimming took 4 bases from V and 0 from J; bases not matched to a gene: 2. The CDR3 region has the DNA TGCGCCAGCAGCCCGACAGGGCCGAACACCGGGGAGCTGTTTTTT. Translating gives CASSPTGPNTGELFF.

In regard to this clonotype: A clone one base away is much larger, so this may be a read error. This sequence joins TRBV29-1 and TRBJ2-3; 9 bases align to TRBD1. V lost 6 bases to trimming and J lost 4 bases; unmatched junction nucleotides: 11. Germline V lookup: CDR1 SQVTM, CDR2 ANQGSEA. The CDR3 length is 15 residues. The CDR3 DNA sequence: TGCAGCGTCGAACCGACAGGGGGGAGAGCAGATACGCAGTATTTT. It is translated as CSVEPTGGRADTQYF.

Note on this clonotype: A much larger clone differs from this one at a single base, so this may be a read error. The J gene is TRBJ2-1, the V gene TRBV10-3; TRBD2 agrees at 15 bases. The CDR3 consists of 18 residues. CDR1 is ENHRY and CDR2 is SYGVKD in the germline V gene. CDR3 nucleotides: TGTACCACCAAGGAGGGACTAGCGGGGGGCCGCTCCTACAATGAGCAGTTCTTC. Translation gives CTTKEGLAGGRSYNEQFF.

As concerns this clonotype: A much bigger clone sits one base away, suggesting this may be a read error. The CDR3 bases are TGTGCCGGCAGTCCAACCCGCCACGAGCAGTACTTC. Translated, it gives CAGSPTRHEQYF. The chain joins TRBV12-3 or TRBV12-4 to TRBJ2-7; no clear D gene. CDR3 length: 12 amino acids.

In regard to this clonotype: In this CDR3 the conserved last residue, phenylalanine or tryptophan, is missing, so a read error is likely. The DNA is omitted, as the CDR3 cannot be located on it reliably, and the CDR3 follows TCRdb's listing. The rearrangement links TRBV11-2 to TRBJ2-7. CDR1 is SGHAT, CDR2 FQNNGV, per germline. The length of the CDR3 is 13 amino acids, counting both ends. This CDR3 is CASSLGQLNMPYY.

By share, this clonotype ranks as medium-sized. The chain uses TRBV20-1 and TRBJ2-3, with 14 bases lining up with TRBD2. CDR3 length equals 14 residues. Germline V gene data show CDR1 as DFQATT and CDR2 as SNEGSKA (reference sequence). J was trimmed by 5 bases and V by 6 bases; bases with no gene match: 4. The CDR3: CSATGLAGEDTQYF. DNA of the CDR3: TGCAGTGCCACGGGACTAGCGGGAGAAGATACGCAGTATTTT.

Notes on this clonotype: Germline is not matched at one junction end, which may reflect a read error. V usage is TRBV11-2 and J usage is TRBJ1-4; D ambiguous. The length of the CDR3 is 14 residues. Germline V gives CDR1 SGHAT, CDR2 FQNNGV. This chain's CDR3 is CASSLAAGLEKLLF. The CDR3 DNA follows: TGTGCCAGCAGCTTAGCGGCAGGCCTTGAAAAACTGCTTTTT. Filled out from reference TRBV11-2 and TRBJ1-4, the complete variable domain reads EAGVAQSPRYKIIEKRQSVAFWCNPISGHATLYWYQQILGQGPKLLIQFQNNGVVDDSQLPKDRFSAERLKGVDSTLKIQPAKLEDSAVYLCASSLAAGLEKLLFGSGTQLSVL.

A word on this clonotype: An end of the junction does not agree with germline; a read error may underlie this. This CDR3 is CAGRPHGTSGRAWEEFF. The CDR3 DNA reads TGTGCCGGCAGGCCCCACGGTACTAGCGGGAGGGCTTGGGAGGAGTTCTTC. The chain joins TRBV11-2 to TRBJ2-1; 13 nucleotides match TRBD2. In germline, CDR1 is SGHAT, CDR2 FQNNGV. CDR3 length: 17 amino acids.

Regarding this clonotype: A much larger clone is a single base away; this may be a read error. The J gene is TRBJ2-3, the V gene TRBV29-1; D not resolved. Germline V CDR1 and CDR2: SQVTM, ANQGSEA. The CDR3 contains 13 residues. CDR3 sequence reads: CSVEPVSTDTEYF. The CDR3 DNA reads as TGCAGCGTTGAACCTGTGAGCACAGATACGGAGTATTTT.

Concerning this clonotype: A much larger clone differs from this one at a single base, so this may be a read error. The chain carries TRBV12-3 or TRBV12-4 and TRBJ1-2; TRBD1 aligns across 12 bases. CDR3 length equals 14 residues. V gave up 1 base and J gave up 10 bases; unmatched junction bases: 4. This CDR3 reads CASSLGDRGHDYTF. The DNA for the CDR3 is TGTGCCAGCAGTTTAGGGGACAGGGGGCACGACTACACCTTC.

The sample holds many counts of this clonotype. The chain couples TRBV13 to TRBJ1-1; the D gene is possibly TRBD1 (6 bases). V lost 5 bases and J lost 10, with 14 bases in between. This CDR3 comprises 12 residues. Germline-derived CDR1 and CDR2 are PRHDT and FYEKMQ (reference sequence). CDR3 loop: CASSGRGLRAFF. The DNA for the CDR3 is TGTGCCAGCAGCGGACGGGGGCTGCGAGCTTTCTTT.

This clonotype was counted at least ten times. The CDR3, as DNA: TGCGCCAGCAGCTTGACGATCGACAGGGGCTCCTACAATGAGCAGTTCTTC. It is translated as CASSLTIDRGSYNEQFF. J is TRBJ2-1 and V is TRBV5-1; 8 bases fit TRBD1. Germline-derived CDR1 and CDR2 are SGHRS and YFSETQ. V gave up 1 base and J gave up 0 bases; unmatched junction bases: 6. The CDR3 is 17 amino acids.

Remarks on this clonotype: A clone one base away is much larger, so this may be a read error. V usage is TRBV6-5 and J usage is TRBJ2-2; D perhaps matches TRBD1 (6 bases). The CDR3 sequence is 17 residues long. Germline V lookup: CDR1 MNHEY, CDR2 SVGAGI. CDR3 bases: TGTGCCAGCAGTTACGTCCGGGACACGAAGCCCACCGGGGAGCCGTTTTTT. This sequence encodes CASSYVRDTKPTGEPFF.

This clonotype has a handful of counts. The chain is built from TRBV29-1 and TRBJ1-2; maybe TRBD1 (5 bases). This CDR3 is built from 13 residues. Germline CDR1 and CDR2: SQVTM and ANQGSEA. The CDR3: CREGSGTDYGYTF. The CDR3 coding sequence is TGCCGCGAGGGGTCGGGTACGGATTATGGCTACACCTTC.

V usage is TRBV29-1 and J usage is TRBJ1-2; D is undetermined. Trimming pared 4 bases from V and 10 bases from J, leaving 16 bases between. This CDR3 is built from 12 residues. Germline V gives CDR1 SQVTM, CDR2 ANQGSEA. The CDR3 sequence: CSVGLEGTDYTF. CDR3 coding DNA: TGCAGCGTTGGTTTAGAGGGTACTGACTACACCTTC.

On this clonotype: A much larger clone differs from this one at a single base, so this may be a read error. The chain has TRBV28 and TRBJ2-3; 7 bases fit TRBD2. The trim removed 10 bases at V and 4 bases at J, leaving 11 bases unmatched. Germline V CDR1 and CDR2: MDHEN, SYDVKM. This CDR3 has 14 residues. DNA for the CDR3: TGTGCCAACAAGTACGGGGGGAAGGCAGATACGCAGTATTTT. Translated: CANKYGGKADTQYF. Complete variable domain (other parts from reference TRBV28 and TRBJ2-3): DVKVTQSSRYLVKRTGEKVFLECVQDMDHENMFWYRQDPGLGLRLIYFSYDVKMKEKGDIPEGYSVSREKKERFSLILESASTNQTSMYLCANKYGGKADTQYFGPGTRLTVL.

This clonotype occurred many times. The chain is built from TRBV12-3 or TRBV12-4 and TRBJ1-2, with 8 positions matching TRBD1. The CDR3 has 16 residues. V was pared by 3 bases and J by 4 bases, with 10 bases of the junction left unmatched. CDR3 sequence: CASSFETGVRVYGYTF. As DNA, the CDR3 is TGTGCCAGCAGTTTTGAGACAGGGGTTCGGGTCTATGGCTACACCTTC.

As to this clonotype: Without the conserved terminal phenylalanine or tryptophan, this CDR3 likely stems from a read error. This chain joins TRBV11-2 and TRBJ2-7; D may be TRBD1 or TRBD2 (5 bases each). This CDR3 contains 15 residues. V lost 5 bases to trimming and J lost 0 bases, with 14 bases between them. Looked up from germline, CDR1 is SGHAT and CDR2 is FQNNGV. The DNA for the CDR3 is TGTGCCAGCAGCCGAGGGGACCTGAACTCCTACGAGCAGTACTCC. This codes for CASSRGDLNSYEQYS.

This clonotype occurred many times. The rearrangement links TRBV5-4 to TRBJ1-3; weak D call: TRBD1 (6 bases). V was pared by 5 bases and J by 2 bases, with 11 bases between. CDR1 and CDR2 from the germline V gene are SGHNT and YYREEE (reference sequence). CDR3 length: 14 amino acids. CDR3 DNA sequence: TGTGCCAGCAGTCCTGACAGGACTGGAAACACCATATATTTT. Translating it yields CASSPDRTGNTIYF.

A word on this clonotype: At one boundary the junction diverges from the germline segment, which might be a read error. This sequence joins TRBV20-1 and TRBJ2-2; 11 nucleotides align to TRBD2. This CDR3 comprises 14 residues. CDR1 is DFQATT, CDR2 SNEGSKA, per germline (reference sequence). The CDR3 loop reads CSALRLAGTGELSF. The CDR3 region has the DNA TGCAGCGCTCTTAGACTAGCGGGGACCGGGGAGCTGTCTTTT.

Comments on this clonotype: Its ends do not fully match the called genes, so a read error is possible. The chain couples TRBV20-1 to TRBJ2-6, with 8 bases fitting TRBD2. The CDR3 is made up of 18 amino acids. Looked up from germline, CDR1 is DFQATT and CDR2 is SNEGSKA (reference sequence). Here the CDR3 reads CSARDRLAGLSEANVLTF. As DNA, the CDR3 is TGCAGTGCTAGAGATCGCCTAGCGGGCCTCTCTGAGGCCAACGTCCTGACTTTC.

Concerning this clonotype: A much more abundant neighbour one base away suggests this may be a read error. The CDR3: CSAITTRWETQYF. In DNA, the CDR3 is TGCAGTGCCATAACGACAAGGTGGGAGACCCAGTACTTC. V gene TRBV20-1 combines with J gene TRBJ2-5; no reliable D call. Trimming shortened V by 6 bases and J by 5 bases, and 16 bases separated the two germline ends. This CDR3 has 13 residues. Per germline, CDR1 DFQATT and CDR2 SNEGSKA (reference sequence).

In the case of this clonotype: One end of the junction fails to match germline, which may point to a read error. The chain employs TRBV11-2 and TRBJ2-7; TRBD2 aligns across 8 bases. The V gene's germline CDR1 is SGHAT and CDR2 FQNNGV. The CDR3 has 15 amino acids. CDR3 protein: CASSIPGTRYHEEYF. CDR3 DNA sequence: TGTGCCAGCAGCATCCCCGGGACTAGGTATCACGAGGAGTACTTC. The full variable domain, with the rest looked up from reference TRBV11-2 and TRBJ2-7, is EAGVAQSPRYKIIEKRQSVAFWCNPISGHATLYWYQQILGQGPKLLIQFQNNGVVDDSQLPKDRFSAERLKGVDSTLKIQPAKLEDSAVYLCASSIPGTRYHEEYFGPGTRLTVT.

To note about this clonotype: A junction boundary mismatches the germline segment, possibly from a read error. The rearrangement uses TRBV11-2 and TRBJ1-6; the match to TRBD1 covers 7 bases. This CDR3 contains 14 residues. The germline V gene has CDR1 SGHAT and CDR2 FQNNGV. This chain's CDR3 is CASSADRLRSPLHF. For the CDR3, the DNA is TGTGCCAGCAGCGCGGACAGGCTACGGTCACCCCTCCACTTC.

With respect to this clonotype: The germline gene is not matched at one end of the junction; a read error may be the cause. The chain has TRBV6-2 or TRBV6-3 and TRBJ1-5, with D unclear. The germline gives CDR1 MNHEY, CDR2 SVGEGT. This CDR3 is 16 amino acids long. The CDR3 bases are TGTGCCAGCACTTACACGCTACGGAGGTCCAATCAGCCTCAGCATTTT. Its translation: CASTYTLRRSNQPQHF.

This clonotype came up many times. The J gene is TRBJ2-1, the V gene TRBV6-1; 10 bases line up with TRBD2. The CDR3 extends over 15 amino acids. Trimming removed 4 bases from V and 7 bases from J; junction bases left unmatched: 7. Per germline, CDR1 MNHNS and CDR2 SASEGT. CDR3 in DNA: TGTGCCAGCAGTGGCCGAGCTAGCGGGAGTAATGAGCAGTTCTTC. Translating gives CASSGRASGSNEQFF.